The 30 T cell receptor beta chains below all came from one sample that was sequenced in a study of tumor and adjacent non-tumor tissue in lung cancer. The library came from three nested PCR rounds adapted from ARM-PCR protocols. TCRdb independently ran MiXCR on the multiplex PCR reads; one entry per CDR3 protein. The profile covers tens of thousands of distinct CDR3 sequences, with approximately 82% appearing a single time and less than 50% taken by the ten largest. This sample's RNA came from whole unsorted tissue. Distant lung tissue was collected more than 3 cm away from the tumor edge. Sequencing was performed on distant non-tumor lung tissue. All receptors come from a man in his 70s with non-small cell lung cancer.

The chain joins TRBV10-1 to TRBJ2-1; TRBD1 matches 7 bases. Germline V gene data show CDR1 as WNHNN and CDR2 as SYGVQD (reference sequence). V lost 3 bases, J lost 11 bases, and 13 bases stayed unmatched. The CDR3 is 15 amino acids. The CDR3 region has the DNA TGCGCCAGCAGTGAATCTATGCAGGGGGTCAAGAAGCAGTTCTTC. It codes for CASSESMQGVKKQFF.

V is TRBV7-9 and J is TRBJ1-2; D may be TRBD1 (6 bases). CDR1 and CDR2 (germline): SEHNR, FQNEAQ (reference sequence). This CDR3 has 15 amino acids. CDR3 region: CVTSLEGVGFFGYTF. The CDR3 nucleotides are TGTGTCACTAGCTTAGAGGGGGTCGGATTTTTCGGCTACACCTTC.

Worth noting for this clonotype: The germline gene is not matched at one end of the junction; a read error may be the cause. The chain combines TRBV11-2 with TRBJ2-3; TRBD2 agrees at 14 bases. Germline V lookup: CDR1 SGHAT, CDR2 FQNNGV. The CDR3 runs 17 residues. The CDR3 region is CVSNPRLAGGHRNTQYF. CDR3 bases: TGTGTCAGCAACCCTAGACTAGCGGGGGGGCATCGAAATACGCAGTATTTT.

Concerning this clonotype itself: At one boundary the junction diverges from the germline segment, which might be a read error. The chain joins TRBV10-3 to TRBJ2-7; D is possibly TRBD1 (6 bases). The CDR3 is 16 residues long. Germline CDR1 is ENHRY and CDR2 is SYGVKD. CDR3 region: CSISDPDRRASYEQYF. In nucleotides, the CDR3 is TGTTCCATCAGTGATCCCGACAGGAGAGCGTCCTACGAGCAGTACTTC.

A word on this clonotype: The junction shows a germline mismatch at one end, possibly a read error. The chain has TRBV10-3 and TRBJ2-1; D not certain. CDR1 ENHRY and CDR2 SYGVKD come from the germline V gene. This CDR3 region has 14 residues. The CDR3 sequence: CATQDSPAYNEQFF. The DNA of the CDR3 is TGTGCCACCCAAGACTCGCCGGCGTACAATGAGCAATTCTTC.

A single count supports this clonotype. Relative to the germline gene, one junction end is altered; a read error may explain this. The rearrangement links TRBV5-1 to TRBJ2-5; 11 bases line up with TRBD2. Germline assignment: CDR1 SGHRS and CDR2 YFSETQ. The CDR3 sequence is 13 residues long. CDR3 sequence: CASSLILAGDTAF. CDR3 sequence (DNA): TGCGCCAGCAGCTTGATACTAGCGGGGGACACGGCCTTC.

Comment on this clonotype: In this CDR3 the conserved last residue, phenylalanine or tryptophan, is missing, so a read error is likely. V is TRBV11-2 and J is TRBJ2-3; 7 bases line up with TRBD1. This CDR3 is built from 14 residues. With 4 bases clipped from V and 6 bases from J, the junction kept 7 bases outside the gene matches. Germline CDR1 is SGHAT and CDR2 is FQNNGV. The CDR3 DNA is TGTGCCAGCAGCTCACAGGGGTTTTCGGATACGCAGTATTTG. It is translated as CASSSQGFSDTQYL.

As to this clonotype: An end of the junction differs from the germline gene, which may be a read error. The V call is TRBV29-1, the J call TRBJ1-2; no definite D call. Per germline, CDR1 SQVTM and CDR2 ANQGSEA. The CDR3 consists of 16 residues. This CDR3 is CSVVHYQSSGENGYTF. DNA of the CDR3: TGCAGTGTTGTCCACTATCAATCCTCGGGAGAAAATGGCTACACCTTC. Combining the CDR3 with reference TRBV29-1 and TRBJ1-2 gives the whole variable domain SAVISQKPSRDICQRGTSLTIQCQVDSQVTMMFWYRQQPGQSLTLIATANQGSEATYESGFVIDKFPISRPNLTFSTLTVSNMSPEDSSIYLCSVVHYQSSGENGYTFGSGTRLTVV.

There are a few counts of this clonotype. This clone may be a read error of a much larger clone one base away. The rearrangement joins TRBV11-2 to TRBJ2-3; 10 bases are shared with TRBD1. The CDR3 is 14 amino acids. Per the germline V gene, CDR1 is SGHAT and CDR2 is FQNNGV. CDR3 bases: TGTGCCAGCAGCTCGACAGGGGGCTCGAATACGCATTATTTT. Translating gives CASSSTGGSNTHYF.

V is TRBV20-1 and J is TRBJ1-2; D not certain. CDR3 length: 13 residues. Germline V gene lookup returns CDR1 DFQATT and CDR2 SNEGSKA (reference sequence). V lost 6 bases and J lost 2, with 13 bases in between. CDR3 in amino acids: CSALDRGNYGYTF. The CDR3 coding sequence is TGCAGTGCCCTTGACCGAGGCAACTATGGCTACACCTTC.

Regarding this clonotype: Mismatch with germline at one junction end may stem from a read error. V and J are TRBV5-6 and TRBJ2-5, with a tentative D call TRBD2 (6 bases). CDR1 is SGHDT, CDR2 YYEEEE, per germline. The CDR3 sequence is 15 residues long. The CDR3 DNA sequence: TGTGCCAGCAGCTCGAGGCGACTGGGGGGAGAGACCCTGTATTTC. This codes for CASSSRRLGGETLYF.

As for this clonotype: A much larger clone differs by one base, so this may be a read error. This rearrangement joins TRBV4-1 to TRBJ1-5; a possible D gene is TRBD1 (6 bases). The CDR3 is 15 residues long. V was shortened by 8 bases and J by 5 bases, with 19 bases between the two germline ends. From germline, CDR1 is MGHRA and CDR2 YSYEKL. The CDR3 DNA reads TGCGCCAGCGGCCGCGGACAGTTGGGGGATCAGCCCCAGCATTTT. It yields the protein CASGRGQLGDQPQHF.

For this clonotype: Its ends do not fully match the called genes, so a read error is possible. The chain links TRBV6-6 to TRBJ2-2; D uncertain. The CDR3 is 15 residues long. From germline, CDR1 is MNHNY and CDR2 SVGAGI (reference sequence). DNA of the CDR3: TGTGCCAGCAGACAGAGTATTGGGAACACTGGGGAGCTGTTTTTT. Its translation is CASRQSIGNTGELFF.

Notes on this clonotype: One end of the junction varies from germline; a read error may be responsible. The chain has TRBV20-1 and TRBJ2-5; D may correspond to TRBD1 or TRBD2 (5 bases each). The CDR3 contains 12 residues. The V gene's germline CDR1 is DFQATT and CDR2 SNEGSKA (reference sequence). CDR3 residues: CSTRLRAETQYF. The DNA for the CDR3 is TGCAGTACTAGACTCAGGGCAGAGACCCAGTACTTC.

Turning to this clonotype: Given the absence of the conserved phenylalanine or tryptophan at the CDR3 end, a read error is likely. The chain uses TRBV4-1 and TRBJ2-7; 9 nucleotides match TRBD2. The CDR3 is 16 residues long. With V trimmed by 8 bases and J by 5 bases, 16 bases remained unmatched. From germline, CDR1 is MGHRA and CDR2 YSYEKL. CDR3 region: CASGRTLAGEGDEQYI. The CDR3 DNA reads TGCGCCAGCGGCCGGACATTAGCGGGAGAGGGGGACGAGCAGTACATC.

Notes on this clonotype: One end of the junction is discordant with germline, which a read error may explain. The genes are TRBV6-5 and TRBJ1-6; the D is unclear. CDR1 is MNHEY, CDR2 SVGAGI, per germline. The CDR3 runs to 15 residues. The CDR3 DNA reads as TGTTCCAGGAGTTATTCCGACGGTAAAAATTTACCGCTCCACTTT. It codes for CSRSYSDGKNLPLHF.

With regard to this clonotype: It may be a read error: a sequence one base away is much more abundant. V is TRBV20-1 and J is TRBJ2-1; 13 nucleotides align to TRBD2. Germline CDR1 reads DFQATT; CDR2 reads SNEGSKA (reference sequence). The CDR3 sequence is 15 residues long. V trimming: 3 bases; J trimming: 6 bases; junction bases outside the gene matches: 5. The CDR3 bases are TGCAGTGCTAGGGTGACTAGCGGGAGGCTCAATGAGCAGTTCTTC. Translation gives CSARVTSGRLNEQFF.

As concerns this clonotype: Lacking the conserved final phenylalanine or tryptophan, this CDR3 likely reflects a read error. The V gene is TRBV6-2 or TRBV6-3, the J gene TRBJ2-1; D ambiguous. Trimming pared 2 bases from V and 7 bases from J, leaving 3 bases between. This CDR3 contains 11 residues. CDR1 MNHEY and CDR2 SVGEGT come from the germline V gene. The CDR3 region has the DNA TGTGCCAGCAGTTACATTAATGAGCAGTTCTCA. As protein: CASSYINEQFS.

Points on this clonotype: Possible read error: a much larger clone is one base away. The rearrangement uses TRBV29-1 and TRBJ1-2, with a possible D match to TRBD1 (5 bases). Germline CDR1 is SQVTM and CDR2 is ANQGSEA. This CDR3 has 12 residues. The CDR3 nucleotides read TGCAGAACCCGACAGAGTAACTATGGCTACACCTTC. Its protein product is CRTRQSNYGYTF.

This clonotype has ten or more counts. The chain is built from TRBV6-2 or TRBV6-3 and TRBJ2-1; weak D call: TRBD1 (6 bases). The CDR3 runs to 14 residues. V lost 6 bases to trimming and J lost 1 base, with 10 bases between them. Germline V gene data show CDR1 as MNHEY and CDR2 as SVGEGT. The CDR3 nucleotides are TGTGCCAGCAGCAGAGGACAGTCCTACAATGAGCAGTTCTTC. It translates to CASSRGQSYNEQFF.

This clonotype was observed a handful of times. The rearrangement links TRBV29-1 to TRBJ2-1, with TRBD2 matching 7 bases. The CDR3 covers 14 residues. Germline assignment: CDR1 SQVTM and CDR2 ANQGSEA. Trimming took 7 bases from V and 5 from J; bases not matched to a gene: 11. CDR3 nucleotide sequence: TGCAGCGCTGTTGGGAGGGGCCCAAACAATGAGCAGTTCTTC. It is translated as CSAVGRGPNNEQFF.

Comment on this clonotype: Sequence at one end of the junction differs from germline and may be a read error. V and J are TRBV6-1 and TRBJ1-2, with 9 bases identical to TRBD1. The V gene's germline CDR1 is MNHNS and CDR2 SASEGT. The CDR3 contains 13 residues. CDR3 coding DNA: TGTGCCAGCAGTGGAGGGACAGGGAATGGTTACATCTTC. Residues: CASSGGTGNGYIF.

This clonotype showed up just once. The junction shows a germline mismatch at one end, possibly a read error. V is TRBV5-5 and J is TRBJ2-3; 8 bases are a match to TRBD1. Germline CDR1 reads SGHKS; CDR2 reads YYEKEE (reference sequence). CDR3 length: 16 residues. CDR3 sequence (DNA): TGTGCCAGCAGTGCCGGGACAGGCATGAAGGCAGATATGCAGTATTTT. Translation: CASSAGTGMKADMQYF.

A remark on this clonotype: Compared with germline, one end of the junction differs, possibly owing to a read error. This CDR3 is CASGQDLLAGGAGELFF. The CDR3 region has the DNA TGTGCCAGCGGCCAAGATCTACTAGCGGGAGGGGCCGGGGAGCTGTTTTTT. V is TRBV4-3 and J is TRBJ2-2, with TRBD2 matching over 13 bases. CDR1 and CDR2 from the germline V gene are LGHNA and YSLEER. The CDR3 has 17 residues.

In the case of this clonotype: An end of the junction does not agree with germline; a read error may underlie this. The DNA of the CDR3 is TGTGCCAGCAGTTTCCCCATACGGTCCGACGAGCAGTACTTT. Translating it yields CASSFPIRSDEQYF. This chain connects TRBV12-3 or TRBV12-4 to TRBJ2-7, with D unresolved. The CDR3 is made up of 14 amino acids.

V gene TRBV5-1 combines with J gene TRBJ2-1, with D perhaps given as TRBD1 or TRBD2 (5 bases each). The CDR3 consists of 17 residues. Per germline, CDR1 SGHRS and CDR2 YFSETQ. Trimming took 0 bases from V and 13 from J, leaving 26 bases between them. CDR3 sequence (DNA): TGCGCCAGCAGCTTGGCAGATGGGAGCTGGGGCACAAGGGAACAGTTCTTC. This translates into CASSLADGSWGTREQFF.

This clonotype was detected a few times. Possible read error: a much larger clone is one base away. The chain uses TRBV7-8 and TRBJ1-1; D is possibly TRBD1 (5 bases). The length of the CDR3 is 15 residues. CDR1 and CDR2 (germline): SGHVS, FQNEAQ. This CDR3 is CTSSQGPRENTEAFF. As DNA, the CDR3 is TGTACCAGCAGCCAGGGTCCGCGGGAGAACACTGAAGCTTTCTTT.

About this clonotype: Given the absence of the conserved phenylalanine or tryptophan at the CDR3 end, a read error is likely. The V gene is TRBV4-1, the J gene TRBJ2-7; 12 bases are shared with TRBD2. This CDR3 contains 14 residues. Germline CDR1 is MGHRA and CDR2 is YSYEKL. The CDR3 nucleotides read TGTGCCAGTTCCCGGACTAGCGGGAACTACGAGCAGTACTCC. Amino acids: CASSRTSGNYEQYS.

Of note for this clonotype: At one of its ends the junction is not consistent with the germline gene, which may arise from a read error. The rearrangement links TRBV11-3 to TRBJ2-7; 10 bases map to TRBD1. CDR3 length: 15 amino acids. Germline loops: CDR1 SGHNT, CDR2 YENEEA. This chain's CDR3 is CASILRGQGPFEQYF. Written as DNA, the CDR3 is TGTGCCAGCATCTTAAGGGGACAGGGGCCCTTCGAGCAGTACTTC.

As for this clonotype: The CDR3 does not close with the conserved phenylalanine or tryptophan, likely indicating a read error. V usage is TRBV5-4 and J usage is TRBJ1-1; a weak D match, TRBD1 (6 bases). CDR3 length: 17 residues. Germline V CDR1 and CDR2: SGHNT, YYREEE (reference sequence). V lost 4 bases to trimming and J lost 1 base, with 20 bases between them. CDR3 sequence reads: CASSTTGLALGNTEAFI. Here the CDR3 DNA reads TGTGCCAGCAGCACTACAGGGCTTGCACTCGGGAACACTGAAGCTTTCATT.